The 16 T cell receptor beta chains in this list originate from one sample, sequenced in a study of blood T cell repertoires in COVID-19. TCRdb's copy holds only in-frame clones and misses some; the assay was immunoSEQ multiplex PCR. The data show 150,000 to 200,000 clones, around 83% seen once. Input material: peripheral blood. These receptor sequences come from a woman of 80 years or more in a cohort sampled during active or convalescent COVID-19.

This chain uses TRBV27 with TRBJ2-1; 8 positions agree with TRBD2. V dropped 3 bases and J dropped 4; count of bases not matched to a gene: 5. The CDR3 has 15 amino acids. Germline CDR1 reads MNHEY; CDR2 reads SMNVEV (reference sequence). The CDR3 sequence: CASSFSLAGYNEQFF. The CDR3 nucleotides are TGTGCCAGCAGTTTTAGCCTAGCGGGTTACAATGAGCAGTTCTTC.

In the case of this clone: Other nucleotide sequences from this sample produce the same CDR3. J is TRBJ1-3 and V is TRBV6-5, with D possibly being TRBD1 (6 bases). Looked up from germline, CDR1 is MNHEY and CDR2 is SVGAGI. The CDR3 spans 15 residues. V dropped 0 bases and J dropped 0 bases, with 6 bases sitting between them. DNA of the CDR3: TGTGCCAGCAGTTACTCGACAGGCTCTGGAAACACCATATATTTT. This translates into CASSYSTGSGNTIYF.

The rearrangement joins TRBV11-2 to TRBJ2-2; D perhaps matches TRBD1 (5 bases). This CDR3 spans 13 amino acids. Germline V lookup: CDR1 SGHAT, CDR2 FQNNGV. Trimming shortened V by 1 base and J by 6 bases, and 6 bases separated the two germline ends. CDR3 protein: CASSLGGAGELFF. In DNA, the CDR3 is TGTGCCAGCAGCTTAGGGGGCGCCGGGGAGCTGTTTTTT.

V and J are TRBV18 and TRBJ1-1; D unclear. The CDR3 has 13 amino acids. Germline V gene data show CDR1 as KGHSH and CDR2 as LQKENI. V shed 1 base and J shed 6 bases, with 9 bases lying between them. The CDR3 DNA follows: TGTGCCAGCTCACCACAACGGGAATCTGAAGCTTTCTTT. Translating gives CASSPQRESEAFF.

The chain recombines TRBV6-6 with TRBJ2-1; D may be TRBD2 (6 bases). V shed 4 bases and J shed 7 bases, with 20 bases lying between them. Germline CDR1 reads MNHNY; CDR2 reads SVGAGI (reference sequence). The CDR3 is 16 residues long. Here the CDR3 DNA reads TGTGCCAGCAGTTCCGGAGGCCAGCGGGCCACTAATGAGCAGTTCTTC. Protein sequence: CASSSGGQRATNEQFF.

This clone has just a few counts. The chain combines TRBV5-1 with TRBJ2-2; D is perhaps TRBD2 (6 bases). The CDR3 consists of 15 residues. Germline-derived CDR1 and CDR2 are SGHRS and YFSETQ. The germline V and J ends were trimmed by 4 bases and 6 bases, with 16 bases remaining between them. CDR3 bases: TGCGCCAGCAGCCCAAGCGGGTATGCGTCCGGGGAGCTGTTTTTT. Translating it yields CASSPSGYASGELFF.

This clone showed up just a few times. V gene TRBV7-9 combines with J gene TRBJ2-7, with 8 bases matching TRBD2. This CDR3 has 16 residues. In germline, CDR1 is SEHNR, CDR2 FQNEAQ (reference sequence). The V and J ends lost 0 bases and 3 bases, in that order; junction bases with no gene match: 7. The CDR3 DNA sequence: TGTGCCAGCAGCTTAGCGCAGCGGGGGTTGGGCTACGAGCAGTACTTC. Protein sequence: CASSLAQRGLGYEQYF.

The V call is TRBV19, the J call TRBJ1-1; D is ambiguous. Germline V gives CDR1 LNHDA, CDR2 SQIVND (reference sequence). This CDR3 has 21 residues. V gave up 1 base and J gave up 1 base, with 28 bases separating them. The CDR3 DNA sequence: TGTGCCAGTAGTATAGGAGGGCGGAGGCAGATGGGTGTCCTACCGAACACTGAAGCTTTCTTT. Protein product: CASSIGGRRQMGVLPNTEAFF.

The genes are TRBV5-1 and TRBJ1-3; TRBD1 is a possible D gene (6 bases). This CDR3 has 15 residues. V lost 0 bases to trimming and J lost 4 bases, with 11 bases between them. Germline values: CDR1 SGHRS, CDR2 YFSETQ. CDR3 nucleotide sequence: TGCGCCAGCAGCTTGGCCAGGGGCACCGGAAACACCATATATTTT. Translated: CASSLARGTGNTIYF. The full variable domain, completed using reference TRBV5-1 and TRBJ1-3, is KAGVTQTPRYLIKTRGQQVTLSCSPISGHRSVSWYQQTPGQGLQFLFEYFSETQRNKGNFPGRFSGRQFSNSRSEMNVSTLELGDSALYLCASSLARGTGNTIYFGEGSWLTVV.

V and J are TRBV6-5 and TRBJ1-4; a possible D gene is TRBD1 (5 bases). Germline CDR1 and CDR2: MNHEY and SVGAGI. The CDR3 runs 15 residues. V was cut by 6 bases and J by 0 bases, with 11 bases left in between. CDR3 amino acids: CASSRQTATNEKLFF. CDR3 nucleotide sequence: TGTGCCAGCAGCCGACAGACCGCAACTAATGAAAAACTGTTTTTT.

V is TRBV23-1 and J is TRBJ1-1; 9 nucleotides line up with TRBD1. TRBV23-1 is an ORF, with its function uncertain. V shed 2 bases, J shed 4 bases, and the junction held 11 bases outside the gene matches. The CDR3 loop spans 17 amino acids. The chain's CDR3 is CASSQGSQGARSTEAFF. Written as DNA, the CDR3 is TGCGCCAGCAGTCAAGGTTCACAGGGGGCGCGGAGCACTGAAGCTTTCTTT.

The genes are TRBV28 and TRBJ2-6, with TRBD1 identical over 8 bases. V trimming: 5 bases; J trimming: 3 bases; junction bases outside the gene matches: 15. The germline gives CDR1 MDHEN, CDR2 SYDVKM. This CDR3 spans 19 amino acids. The CDR3 region has the DNA TGTGCCAGCAGTAGACGCAGGGGGCGCTCCCTAAGTGGGGCCAACGTCCTGACTTTC. This encodes CASSRRRGRSLSGANVLTF.

The rearrangement uses TRBV7-9 and TRBJ2-5; the match to TRBD2 covers 9 bases. This CDR3 has 15 amino acids. J gave up 2 bases and V 2 bases, and 3 bases lay outside the gene matches. Germline-derived CDR1 and CDR2 are SEHNR and FQNEAQ (reference sequence). The CDR3 region has the DNA TGTGCCAGCAGCTTACTAGCGGGGTATCAAGAGACCCAGTACTTC. Translated: CASSLLAGYQETQYF.

The V gene is TRBV19, the J gene TRBJ1-4, with TRBD1 matching over 7 bases. This CDR3 comprises 13 residues. Germline V gives CDR1 LNHDA, CDR2 SQIVND (reference sequence). The V segment lost 9 bases and the J segment 8 bases; nucleotides outside the gene matches: 9. The CDR3 here is CASRQGTREKLFF. In DNA form, the CDR3 reads TGTGCCAGCCGACAGGGCACGAGGGAAAAACTGTTTTTT.

On this clone itself: The same CDR3 also results from other DNA sequences found in this sample. The chain uses TRBV3-1 (or the pseudogene TRBV3-2) and TRBJ2-5; D unresolved. Germline lookup yields CDR1 LGHDT and CDR2 YNNKEL (reference sequence). With 0 bases removed from V and 5 bases from J, the gap between germline ends came to 4 bases. CDR3 size: 12 residues. The CDR3 loop is CASSQDLETQYF. CDR3 DNA: TGTGCCAGCAGCCAAGATCTTGAGACCCAGTACTTC.

The genes are TRBV27 and TRBJ1-2; tentatively, D is TRBD1 (5 bases). The V end lost 6 bases, the J end lost 4 bases, and 9 bases lay between the germline ends. Germline loops: CDR1 MNHEY, CDR2 SMNVEV (reference sequence). The CDR3 consists of 12 residues. The CDR3, as DNA: TGTGCCAGCAGGACAGTCGGCTATGGCTACACCTTC. Protein: CASRTVGYGYTF.